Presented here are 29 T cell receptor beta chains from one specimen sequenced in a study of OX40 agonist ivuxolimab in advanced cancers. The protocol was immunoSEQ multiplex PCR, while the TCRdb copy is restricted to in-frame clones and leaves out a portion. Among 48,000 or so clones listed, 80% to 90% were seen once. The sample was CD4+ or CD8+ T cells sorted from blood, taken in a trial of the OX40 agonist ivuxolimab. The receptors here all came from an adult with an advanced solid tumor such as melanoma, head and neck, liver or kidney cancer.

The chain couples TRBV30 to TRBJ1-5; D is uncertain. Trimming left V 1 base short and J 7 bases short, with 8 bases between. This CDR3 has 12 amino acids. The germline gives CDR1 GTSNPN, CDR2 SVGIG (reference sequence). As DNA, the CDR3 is TGTGCCTGGAGTGCAGGTGACCAGCCCCAGCATTTT. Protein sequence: CAWSAGDQPQHF.

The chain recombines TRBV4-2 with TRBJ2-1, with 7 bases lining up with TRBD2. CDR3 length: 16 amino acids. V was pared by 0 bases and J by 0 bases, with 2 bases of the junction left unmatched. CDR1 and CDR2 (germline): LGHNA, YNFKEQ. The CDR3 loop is CASSQEPSGSYNEQFF. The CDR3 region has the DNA TGTGCCAGCAGCCAAGAGCCTAGCGGCTCCTACAATGAGCAGTTCTTC.

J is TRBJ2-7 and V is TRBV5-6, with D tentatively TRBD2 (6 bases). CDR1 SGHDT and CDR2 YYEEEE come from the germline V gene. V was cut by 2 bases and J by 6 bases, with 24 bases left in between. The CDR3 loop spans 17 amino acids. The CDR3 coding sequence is TGTGCCAGCAGCTTAGGTTTACAACGGGGGAAGAGGGCCGAGCAGTACTTC. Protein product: CASSLGLQRGKRAEQYF.

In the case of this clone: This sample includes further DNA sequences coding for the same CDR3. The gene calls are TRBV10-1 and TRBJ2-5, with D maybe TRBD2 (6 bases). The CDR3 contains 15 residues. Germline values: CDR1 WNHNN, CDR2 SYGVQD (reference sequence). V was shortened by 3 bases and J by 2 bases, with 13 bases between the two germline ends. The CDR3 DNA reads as TGCGCCAGCAGTGAATCCGGGAGTTCTCAAGAGACCCAGTACTTC. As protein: CASSESGSSQETQYF.

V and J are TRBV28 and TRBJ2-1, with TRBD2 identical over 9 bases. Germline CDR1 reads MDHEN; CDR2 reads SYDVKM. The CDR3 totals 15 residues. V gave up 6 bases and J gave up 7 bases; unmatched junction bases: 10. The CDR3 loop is CASSLSGTSRNEQFF. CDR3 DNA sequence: TGTGCCAGCAGCTTGTCCGGGACTAGCAGAAATGAGCAGTTCTTC.

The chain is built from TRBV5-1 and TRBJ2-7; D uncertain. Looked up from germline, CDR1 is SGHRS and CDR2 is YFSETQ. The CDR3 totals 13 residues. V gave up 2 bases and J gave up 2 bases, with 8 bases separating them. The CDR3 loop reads CASSLDGAYEQYF. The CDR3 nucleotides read TGCGCCAGCAGCTTAGACGGCGCCTACGAGCAGTACTTC.

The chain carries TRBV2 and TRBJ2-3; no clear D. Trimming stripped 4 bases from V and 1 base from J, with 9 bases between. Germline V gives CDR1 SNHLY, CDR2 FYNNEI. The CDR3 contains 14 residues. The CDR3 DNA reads TGTGCCAGCAGTGGAAGGGTGGGCACAGATACGCAGTATTTT. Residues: CASSGRVGTDTQYF.

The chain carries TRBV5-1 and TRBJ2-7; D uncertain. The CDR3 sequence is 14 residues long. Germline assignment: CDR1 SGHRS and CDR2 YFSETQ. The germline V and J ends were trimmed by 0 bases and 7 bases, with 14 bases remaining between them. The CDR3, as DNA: TGCGCCAGCAGCTTGGACGGCCTAACGAAGGAGCAGTACTTC. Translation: CASSLDGLTKEQYF.

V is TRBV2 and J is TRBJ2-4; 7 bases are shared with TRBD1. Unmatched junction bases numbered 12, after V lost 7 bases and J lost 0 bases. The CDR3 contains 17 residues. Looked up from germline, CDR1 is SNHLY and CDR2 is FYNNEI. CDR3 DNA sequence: TGTGCCAGCAACCAAGGGGGCCCCATACTAGCCAAAAACATTCAGTACTTC. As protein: CASNQGGPILAKNIQYF.

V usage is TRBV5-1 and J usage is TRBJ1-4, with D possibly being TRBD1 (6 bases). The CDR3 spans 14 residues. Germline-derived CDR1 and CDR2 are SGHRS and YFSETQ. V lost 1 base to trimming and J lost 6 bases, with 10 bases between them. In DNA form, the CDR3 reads TGCGCCAGCAGCTTGTCTAGGACAGATGAAAAACTGTTTTTT. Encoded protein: CASSLSRTDEKLFF.

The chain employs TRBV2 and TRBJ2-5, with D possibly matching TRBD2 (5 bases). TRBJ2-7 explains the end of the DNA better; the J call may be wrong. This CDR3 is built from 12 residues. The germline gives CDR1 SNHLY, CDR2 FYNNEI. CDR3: CASSRTLDEQYF. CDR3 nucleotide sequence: TGTGCCAGCAGTAGGACTTTGGACGAGCAGTACTTC.

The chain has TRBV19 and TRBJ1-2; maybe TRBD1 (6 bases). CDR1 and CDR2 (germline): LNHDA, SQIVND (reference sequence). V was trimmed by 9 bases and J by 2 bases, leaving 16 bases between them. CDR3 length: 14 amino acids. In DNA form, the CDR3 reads TGTGCCAGCCTATCGTGGGGGGCGAACTATGGCTACACCTTC. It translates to CASLSWGANYGYTF.

The CDR3 DNA follows: TGTGCCAGCAGTGAAGGGAGGGTAATGAACACTGAAGCTTTCTTT. Protein: CASSEGRVMNTEAFF. V gene TRBV6-1 combines with J gene TRBJ1-1; D not resolved. CDR1 is MNHNS and CDR2 is SASEGT in the germline V gene. The length of the CDR3 is 15 residues. Deletions cut 1 base from V and 0 bases from J, with 9 bases between.

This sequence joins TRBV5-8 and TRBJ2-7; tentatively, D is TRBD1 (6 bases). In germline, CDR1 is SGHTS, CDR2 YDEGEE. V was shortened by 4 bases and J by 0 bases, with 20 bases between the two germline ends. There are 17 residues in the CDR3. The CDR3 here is CASSRATGQKSSYEQYF. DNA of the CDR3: TGTGCCAGCAGCCGCGCGACTGGACAGAAAAGCTCCTACGAGCAGTACTTC.

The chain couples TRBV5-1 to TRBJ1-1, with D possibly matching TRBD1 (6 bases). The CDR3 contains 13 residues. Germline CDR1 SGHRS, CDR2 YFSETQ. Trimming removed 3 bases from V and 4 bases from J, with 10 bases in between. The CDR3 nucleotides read TGCGCCAGCAGCTGGGAAGGGGGCACTGAAGCTTTCTTT. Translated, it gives CASSWEGGTEAFF.

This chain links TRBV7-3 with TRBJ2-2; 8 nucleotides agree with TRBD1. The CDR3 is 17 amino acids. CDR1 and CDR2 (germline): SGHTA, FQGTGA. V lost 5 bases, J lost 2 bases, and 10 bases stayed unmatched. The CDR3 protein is CASSPTGGTINTGELFF. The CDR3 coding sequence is TGTGCCAGCAGCCCCACAGGGGGGACAATTAACACCGGGGAGCTGTTTTTT. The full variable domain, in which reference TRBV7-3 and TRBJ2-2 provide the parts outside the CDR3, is GAGVSQTPSNKVTEKGKYVELRCDPISGHTALYWYRQSLGQGPEFLIYFQGTGAADDSGLPNDRFFAVRPEGSVSTLKIQRTERGDSAVYLCASSPTGGTINTGELFFGEGSRLTVL.

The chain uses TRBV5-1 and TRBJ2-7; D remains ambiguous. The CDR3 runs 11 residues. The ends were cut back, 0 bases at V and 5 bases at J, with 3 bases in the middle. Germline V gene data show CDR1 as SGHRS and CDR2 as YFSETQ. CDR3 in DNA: TGCGCCAGCAGCTTGGACAACGAGCAGTACTTC. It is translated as CASSLDNEQYF.

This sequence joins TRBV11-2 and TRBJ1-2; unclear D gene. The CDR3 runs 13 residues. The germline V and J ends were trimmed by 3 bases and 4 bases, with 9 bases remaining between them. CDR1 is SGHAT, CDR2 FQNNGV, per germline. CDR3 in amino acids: CASSLGVGYGYTF. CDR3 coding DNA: TGTGCCAGCAGCTTGGGCGTAGGCTATGGCTACACCTTC.

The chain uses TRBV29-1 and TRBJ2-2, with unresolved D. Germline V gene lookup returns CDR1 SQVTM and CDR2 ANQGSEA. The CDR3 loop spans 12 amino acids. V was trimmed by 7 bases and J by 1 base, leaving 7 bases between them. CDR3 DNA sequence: TGCAGCGCCGTCCTGAACACCGGGGAGCTGTTTTTT. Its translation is CSAVLNTGELFF.

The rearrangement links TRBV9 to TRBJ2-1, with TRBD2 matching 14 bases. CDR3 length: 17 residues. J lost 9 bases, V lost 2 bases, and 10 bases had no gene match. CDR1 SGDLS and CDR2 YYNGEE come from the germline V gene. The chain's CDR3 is CASSVLSTSGRAVEQFF. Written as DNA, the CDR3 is TGTGCCAGCAGCGTCCTTTCGACTAGCGGGAGGGCGGTTGAGCAGTTCTTC.

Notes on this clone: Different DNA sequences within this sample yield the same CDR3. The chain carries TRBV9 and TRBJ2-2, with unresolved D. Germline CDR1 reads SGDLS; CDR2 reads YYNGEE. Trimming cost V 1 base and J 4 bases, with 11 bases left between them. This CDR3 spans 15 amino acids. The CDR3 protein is CASSVKSGPTGELFF. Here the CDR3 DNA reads TGTGCCAGCAGCGTAAAGAGTGGACCCACCGGGGAGCTGTTTTTT. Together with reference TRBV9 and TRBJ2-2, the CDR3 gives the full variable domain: DSGVTQTPKHLITATGQRVTLRCSPRSGDLSVYWYQQSLDQGLQFLIQYYNGEERAKGNILERFSAQQFPDLHSELNLSSLELGDSALYFCASSVKSGPTGELFFGEGSRLTVL.

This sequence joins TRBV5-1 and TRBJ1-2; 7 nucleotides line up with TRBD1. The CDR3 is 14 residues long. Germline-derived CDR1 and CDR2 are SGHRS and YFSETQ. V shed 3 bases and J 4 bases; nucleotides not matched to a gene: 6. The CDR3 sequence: CASSSGGESYGYTF. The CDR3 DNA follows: TGCGCCAGCAGCTCAGGGGGAGAGAGCTATGGCTACACCTTC.

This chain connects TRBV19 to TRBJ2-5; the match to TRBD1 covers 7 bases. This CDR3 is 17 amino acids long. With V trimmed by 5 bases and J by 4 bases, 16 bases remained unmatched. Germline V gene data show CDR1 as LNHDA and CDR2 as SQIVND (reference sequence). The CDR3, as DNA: TGTGCCAGTAGTCTCCACCAGGGAAGGGGGCGCGGAGAGACCCAGTACTTC. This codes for CASSLHQGRGRGETQYF.

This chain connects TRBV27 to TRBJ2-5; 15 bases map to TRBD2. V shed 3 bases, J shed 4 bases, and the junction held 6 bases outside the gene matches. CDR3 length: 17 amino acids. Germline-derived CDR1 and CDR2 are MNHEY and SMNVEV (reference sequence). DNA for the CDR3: TGTGCCAGCAGTTTCGGACTAGCGGGAGGGCCGGGAGAGACCCAGTACTTC. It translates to CASSFGLAGGPGETQYF.

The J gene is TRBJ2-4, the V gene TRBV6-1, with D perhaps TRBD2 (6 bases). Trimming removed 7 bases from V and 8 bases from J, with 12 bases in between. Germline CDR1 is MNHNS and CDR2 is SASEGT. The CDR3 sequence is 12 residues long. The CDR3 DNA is TGTGCCAGCACTAGTAGCGGCGACATTCAGTACTTC. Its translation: CASTSSGDIQYF.

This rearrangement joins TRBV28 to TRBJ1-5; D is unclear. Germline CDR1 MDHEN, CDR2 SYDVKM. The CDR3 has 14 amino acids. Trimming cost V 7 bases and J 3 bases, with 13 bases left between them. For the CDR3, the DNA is TGTGCCAGCATCTCAGGAGGGCTCAATCAGCCCCAGCATTTT. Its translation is CASISGGLNQPQHF.

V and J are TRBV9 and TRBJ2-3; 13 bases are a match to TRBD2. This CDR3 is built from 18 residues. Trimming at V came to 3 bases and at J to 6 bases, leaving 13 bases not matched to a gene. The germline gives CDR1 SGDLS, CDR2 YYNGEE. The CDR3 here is CASSARLAGGAPLDTQYF. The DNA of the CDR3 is TGTGCCAGCAGCGCTAGACTAGCGGGAGGCGCCCCGTTGGATACGCAGTATTTT. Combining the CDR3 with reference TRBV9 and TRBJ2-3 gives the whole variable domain DSGVTQTPKHLITATGQRVTLRCSPRSGDLSVYWYQQSLDQGLQFLIQYYNGEERAKGNILERFSAQQFPDLHSELNLSSLELGDSALYFCASSARLAGGAPLDTQYFGPGTRLTVL.

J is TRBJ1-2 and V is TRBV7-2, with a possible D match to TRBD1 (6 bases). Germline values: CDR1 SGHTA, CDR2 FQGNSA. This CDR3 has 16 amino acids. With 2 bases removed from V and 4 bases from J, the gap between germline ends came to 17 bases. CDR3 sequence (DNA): TGTGCCAGCAGCTTACCGGCAATTTCACAGGGCTATGGCTACACCTTC. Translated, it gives CASSLPAISQGYGYTF.

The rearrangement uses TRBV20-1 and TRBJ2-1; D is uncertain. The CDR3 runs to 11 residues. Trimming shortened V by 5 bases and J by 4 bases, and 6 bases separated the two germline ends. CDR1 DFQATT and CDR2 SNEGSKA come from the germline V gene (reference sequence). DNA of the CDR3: TGCAGTGCTCCTAGGTACAATGAGCAGTTCTTC. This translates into CSAPRYNEQFF.